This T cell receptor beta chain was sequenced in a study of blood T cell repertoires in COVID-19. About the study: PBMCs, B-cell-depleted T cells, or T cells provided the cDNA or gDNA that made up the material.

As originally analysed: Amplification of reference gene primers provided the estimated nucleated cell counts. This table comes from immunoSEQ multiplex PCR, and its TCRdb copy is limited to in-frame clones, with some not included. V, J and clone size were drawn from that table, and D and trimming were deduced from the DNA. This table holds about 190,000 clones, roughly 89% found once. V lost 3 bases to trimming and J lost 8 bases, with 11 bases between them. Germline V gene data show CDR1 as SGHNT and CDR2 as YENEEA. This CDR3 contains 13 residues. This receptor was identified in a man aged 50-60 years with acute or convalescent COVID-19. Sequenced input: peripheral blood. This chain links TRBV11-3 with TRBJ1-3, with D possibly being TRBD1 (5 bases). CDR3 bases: TGTGCCAGCAGCTTTCAGGGTGAGGACACCATATATTTT. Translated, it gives CASSFQGEDTIYF. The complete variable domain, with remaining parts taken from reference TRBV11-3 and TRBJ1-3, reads EAGVVQSPRYKIIEKKQPVAFWCNPISGHNTLYWYLQNLGQGPELLIRYENEEAVDDSQLPKDRFSAERLKGVDSTLKIQPAELGDSAVYLCASSFQGEDTIYFGEGSWLTVV.